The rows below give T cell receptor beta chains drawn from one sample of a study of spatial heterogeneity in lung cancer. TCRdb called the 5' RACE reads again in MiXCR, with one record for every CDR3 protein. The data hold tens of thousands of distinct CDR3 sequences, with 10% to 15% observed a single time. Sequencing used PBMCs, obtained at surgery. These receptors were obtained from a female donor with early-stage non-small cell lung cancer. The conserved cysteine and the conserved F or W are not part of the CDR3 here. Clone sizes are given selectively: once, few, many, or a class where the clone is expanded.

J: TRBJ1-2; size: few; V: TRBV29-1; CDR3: SVPGMSGYT
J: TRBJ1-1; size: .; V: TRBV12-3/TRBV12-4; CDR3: ASSFGDIRTEAF
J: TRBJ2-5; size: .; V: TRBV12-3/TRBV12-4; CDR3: ASSLGQNHQETQY
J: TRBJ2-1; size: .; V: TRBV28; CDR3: ASSTSGGTYNEQF
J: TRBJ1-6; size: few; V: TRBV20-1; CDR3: SAPLKASLYNSPLH
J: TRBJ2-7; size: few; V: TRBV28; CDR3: ASSLRSGRVEQY
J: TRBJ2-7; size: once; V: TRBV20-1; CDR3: SAREGLAGTYEQY
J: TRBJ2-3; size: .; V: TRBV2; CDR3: ASSARQGLAKTDTQY
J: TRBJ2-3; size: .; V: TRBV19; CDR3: ASSISDRLTDTQY
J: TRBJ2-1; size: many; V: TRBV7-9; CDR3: ASSTEAGGQTFRHEQF
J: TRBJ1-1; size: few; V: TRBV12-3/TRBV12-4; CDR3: ASSLDSPMNTEAF
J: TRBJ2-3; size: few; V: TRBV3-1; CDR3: ASSQGISHDTQY
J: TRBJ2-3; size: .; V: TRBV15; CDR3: ATSRDQGGADTQY
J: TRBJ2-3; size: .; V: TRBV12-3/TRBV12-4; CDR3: ASAWDSTDTQY
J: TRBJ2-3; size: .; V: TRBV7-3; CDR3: ASSLMEADTQY
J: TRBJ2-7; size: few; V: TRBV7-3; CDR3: ASSKPGHSSYEQY
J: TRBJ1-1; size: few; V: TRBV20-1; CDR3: SAARVSRHTEAF
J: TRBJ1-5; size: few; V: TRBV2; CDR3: ATNRDNNQPQH
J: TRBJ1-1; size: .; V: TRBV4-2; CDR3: ASRPGTGGGTEAF
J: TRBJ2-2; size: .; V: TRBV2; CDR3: ASKLGAGTGELF
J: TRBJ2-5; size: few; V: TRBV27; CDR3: ASSSQGAQTQY
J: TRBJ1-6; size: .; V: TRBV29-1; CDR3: SVATDSTDNSPLH
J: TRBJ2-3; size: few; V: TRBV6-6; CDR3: ASSRPGGADTQY
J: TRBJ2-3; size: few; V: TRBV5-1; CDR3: ASSSYIAGSTDTQY
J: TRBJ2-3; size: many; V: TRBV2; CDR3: ASKGISGGDTQY
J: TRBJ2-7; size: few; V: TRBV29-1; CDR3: SVEDRGAEQY
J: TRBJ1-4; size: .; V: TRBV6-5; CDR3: ASSTGGTNEKLF
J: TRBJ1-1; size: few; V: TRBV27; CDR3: ASSISAGQLMNTEAF
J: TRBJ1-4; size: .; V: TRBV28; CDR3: ASATTGYEKLF
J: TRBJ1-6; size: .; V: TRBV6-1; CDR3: ASNGGAGSPLH
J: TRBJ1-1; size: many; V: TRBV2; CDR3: ASTPQGLVAEAF
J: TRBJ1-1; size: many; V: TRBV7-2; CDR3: ASSLGLTEAF
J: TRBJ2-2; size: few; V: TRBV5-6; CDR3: ATSTGGPSGTGELF
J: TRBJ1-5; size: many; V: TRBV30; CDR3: AWSPTGLGDQPQH
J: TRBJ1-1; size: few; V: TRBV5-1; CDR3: ASSLTGMNTEAF
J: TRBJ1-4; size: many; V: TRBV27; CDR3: ASSPRTANDEKLF
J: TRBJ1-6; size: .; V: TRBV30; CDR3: AWTRSEKSPLH
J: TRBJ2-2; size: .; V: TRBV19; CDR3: ASSLRTVSTGELF
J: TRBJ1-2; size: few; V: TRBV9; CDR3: ASSVARSDIAYGYT
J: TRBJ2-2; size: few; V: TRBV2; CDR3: ASRGTSGGTHTGELF
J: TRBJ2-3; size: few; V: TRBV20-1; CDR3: SARFGSGEGTQY
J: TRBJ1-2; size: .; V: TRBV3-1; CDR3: ASSPGSGTGLMRSYGYT
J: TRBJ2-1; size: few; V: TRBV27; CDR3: ASSLGQGRVGEQF
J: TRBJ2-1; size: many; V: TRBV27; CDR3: ASSLRGFPYNEQF
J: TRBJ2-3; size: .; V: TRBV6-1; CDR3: ASSESHRPLDTQY
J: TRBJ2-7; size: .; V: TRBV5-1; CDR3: ASSGDSIGEQY
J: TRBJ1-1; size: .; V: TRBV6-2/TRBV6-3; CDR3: ASSGAGRRTEAF
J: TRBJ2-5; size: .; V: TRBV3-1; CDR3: ASSPLAGGKKETQY
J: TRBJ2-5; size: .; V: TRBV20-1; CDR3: SAGPRGKETQY
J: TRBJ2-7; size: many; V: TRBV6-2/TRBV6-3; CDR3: ASSPGLYEQY
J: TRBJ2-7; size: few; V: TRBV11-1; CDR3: ASSLVGRSYEQY